This T cell receptor (delta chain) is from a study of gamma-delta T cells after stem cell transplantation. Ten or more counts support this clone. Germline loops: CDR1 GEAIGNYY, CDR2 EKD. The CDR3 runs 16 residues. V trimming: 4 bases; J trimming: 0 bases; junction bases outside the gene matches: 8. TCRdb redid clone calling on the RT-PCR reads using CATT. The repertoire consists of over 9,000 delta-chain clones, with over 1% occurring once and the leading ten covering around a tenth. The rearrangement links TRDV2 to TRDJ1; 9 bases fit TRDD3. The sequenced sample was gamma-delta T cells. The clonotype was recovered from a human donor. It is not recorded whose cells these are; they may come from a transplant donor. This CDR3 is CACDKLGERYTDKLIF. CDR3 coding DNA: TGTGCCTGTGATAAACTGGGGGAGAGGTACACCGATAAACTCATCTTT.